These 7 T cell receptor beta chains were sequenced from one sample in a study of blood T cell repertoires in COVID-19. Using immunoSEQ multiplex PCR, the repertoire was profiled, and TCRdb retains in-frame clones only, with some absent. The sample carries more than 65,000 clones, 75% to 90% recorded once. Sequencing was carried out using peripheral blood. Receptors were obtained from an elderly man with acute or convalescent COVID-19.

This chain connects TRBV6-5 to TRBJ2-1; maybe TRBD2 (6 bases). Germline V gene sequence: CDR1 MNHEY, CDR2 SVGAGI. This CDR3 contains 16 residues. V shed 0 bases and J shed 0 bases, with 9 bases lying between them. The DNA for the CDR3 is TGTGCCAGCAGTTACTCGTTAGCGGCCTCCTACAATGAGCAGTTCTTC. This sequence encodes CASSYSLAASYNEQFF.

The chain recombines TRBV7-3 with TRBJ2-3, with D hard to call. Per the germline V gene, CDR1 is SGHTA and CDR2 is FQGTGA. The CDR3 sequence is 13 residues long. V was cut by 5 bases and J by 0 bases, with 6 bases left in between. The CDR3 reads CASSPLSTDTQYF. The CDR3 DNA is TGTGCCAGCAGCCCATTGAGCACAGATACGCAGTATTTT.

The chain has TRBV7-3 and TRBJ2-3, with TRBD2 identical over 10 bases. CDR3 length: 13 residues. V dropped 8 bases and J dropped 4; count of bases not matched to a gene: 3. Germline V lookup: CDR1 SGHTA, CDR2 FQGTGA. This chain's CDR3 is CASRAGGPDTQYF. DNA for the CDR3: TGTGCCAGCCGAGCGGGGGGGCCAGATACGCAGTATTTT. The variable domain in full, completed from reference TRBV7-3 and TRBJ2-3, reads GAGVSQTPSNKVTEKGKYVELRCDPISGHTALYWYRQSLGQGPEFLIYFQGTGAADDSGLPNDRFFAVRPEGSVSTLKIQRTERGDSAVYLCASRAGGPDTQYFGPGTRLTVL.

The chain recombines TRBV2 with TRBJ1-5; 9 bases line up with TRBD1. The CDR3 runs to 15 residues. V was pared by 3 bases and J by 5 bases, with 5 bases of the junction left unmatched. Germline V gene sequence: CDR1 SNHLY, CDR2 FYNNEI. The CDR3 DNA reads TGTGCCAGCAGTGAGGTGACAGGGGGGGATCAGCCCCAGCATTTT. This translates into CASSEVTGGDQPQHF.

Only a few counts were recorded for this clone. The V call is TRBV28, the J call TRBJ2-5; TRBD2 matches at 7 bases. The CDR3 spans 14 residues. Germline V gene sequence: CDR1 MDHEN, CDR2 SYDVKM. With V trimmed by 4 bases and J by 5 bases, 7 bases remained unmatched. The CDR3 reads CASSSQTSSETQYF. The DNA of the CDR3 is TGTGCCAGCAGTTCACAGACTAGCTCGGAGACCCAGTACTTC.

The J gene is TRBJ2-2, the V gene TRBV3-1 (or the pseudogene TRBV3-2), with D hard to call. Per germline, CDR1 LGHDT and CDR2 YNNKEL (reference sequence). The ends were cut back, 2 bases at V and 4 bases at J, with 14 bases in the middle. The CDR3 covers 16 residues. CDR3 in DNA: TGTGCCAGCAGCCAATTTTTGGTGCGGAGCACCGGGGAGCTGTTTTTT. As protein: CASSQFLVRSTGELFF.

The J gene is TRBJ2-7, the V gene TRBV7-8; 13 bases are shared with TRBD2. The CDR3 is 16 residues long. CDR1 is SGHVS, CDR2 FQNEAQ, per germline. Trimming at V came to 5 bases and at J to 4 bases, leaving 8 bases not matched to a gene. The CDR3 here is CASSAWTSGSMYEQYF. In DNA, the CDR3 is TGTGCCAGCAGCGCCTGGACTAGCGGGAGTATGTACGAGCAGTACTTC.